This TCR beta chain was captured in a study of blood T cell repertoires in COVID-19. Germline CDR1 LGHDT, CDR2 YNNKEL (reference sequence). V shed 3 bases and J shed 2 bases, with 8 bases lying between them. This CDR3 region has 13 residues. Measured with immunoSEQ multiplex PCR; TCRdb has only the in-frame clones, and not every one. The sample consists of about 36,000 clones, over 75% of them appearing once. This rearrangement joins TRBV3-1 (or the pseudogene TRBV3-2) to TRBJ2-7; a weak D match, TRBD1 (5 bases). The sample was peripheral blood. This clonotype was sampled from a human donor in a cohort sampled during active COVID-19. This CDR3 reads CASSHRATYEQYF. In DNA, the CDR3 is TGTGCCAGCAGCCACAGGGCGACCTACGAGCAGTACTTC.